Detailed here is one T cell receptor (beta chain). Its antigen is still unknown. V was trimmed by 6 bases and J by 2 bases, leaving 15 bases between them. CDR3 size: 15 residues. CDR1 LNHDA and CDR2 SQIVND come from the germline V gene (reference sequence). This sample is part of a study of spatial heterogeneity in lung cancer. Looking at the study overall: For the average unique TCR and UMI combination, more than nine occurrences appeared in raw reads.

Study findings and constraints: In blood, ubiquitous expanded tumor TCRs appeared more at resection than follow-up.

TCR cDNA molecules were tagged individually, and each one carried a unique molecular identifier. TCRdb re-called the 5' RACE reads with MiXCR, one entry per CDR3 protein. The profile shows over 85,000 distinct CDR3 sequences, 15% to 20% of them singletons. Time point reported: blood at routine non-recurrence follow-up after resection. Unsorted whole RNA of tumor, nontumor lung or frozen PBMC was sequenced. The sample consisted of PBMCs, taken at follow-up. The source of this sequence is a male donor with early-stage non-small cell lung cancer. This chain links TRBV19 with TRBJ2-3; tentatively, D is TRBD1 (5 bases). DNA for the CDR3: TGTGCCAGTAGCACCGAGACAGCAGTCACAGATACGCAGTATTTT. Translating it yields CASSTETAVTDTQYF.